Each of the 8 T cell receptor beta chains below was sequenced from the same sample in a study of shared clonotypes between healthy human individuals. Using immunoSEQ multiplex PCR, the repertoire was profiled, and TCRdb retains in-frame clones only, with some absent. The sample shows about 100,000 clones, 68% of them seen only once. Sequencing was performed on memory CD8+ T cells sorted from blood. As to subset: CD45RO+ cells pooled with CCR7-negative TemRA cells. Receptors were obtained from a woman aged 30 to 39 in good health.

V is TRBV6-1 and J is TRBJ1-1; D may be TRBD1 (5 bases). V lost 7 bases and J 5 bases, leaving 20 bases between the germline ends. Germline lookup yields CDR1 MNHNS and CDR2 SASEGT. The CDR3 is 15 amino acids. The CDR3 bases are TGTGCCAGCATTCACAAATTAGGGGCAGGGACTGAAGCTTTCTTT. Protein product: CASIHKLGAGTEAFF.

In this sample, this clone turned up many times. CDR3 protein: CASSDETGVNEQYF. CDR3 in DNA: TGTGCCAGCAGTGATGAGACAGGGGTTAACGAGCAGTACTTC. The V call is TRBV6-1, the J call TRBJ2-7, with 8 positions matching TRBD1. Germline values: CDR1 MNHNS, CDR2 SASEGT. The CDR3 is 14 residues long. V lost 3 bases and J lost 5; bases outside the gene matches: 6.

This chain joins TRBV4-2 and TRBJ2-2; a possible D gene is TRBD1 (6 bases). Germline-derived CDR1 and CDR2 are LGHNA and YNFKEQ. The length of the CDR3 is 16 residues. V dropped 1 base and J dropped 0 bases, with 9 bases sitting between them. CDR3 region: CASSQVRDTNTGELFF. The DNA of the CDR3 is TGTGCCAGCAGCCAAGTAAGGGACACGAACACCGGGGAGCTGTTTTTT.

V and J are TRBV7-6 and TRBJ1-5; tentatively, D is TRBD1 (5 bases). Trimming pared 2 bases from V and 4 bases from J, leaving 9 bases between. Germline V gene sequence: CDR1 SGHVS, CDR2 FNYEAQ. There are 14 residues in the CDR3. DNA of the CDR3: TGTGCCAGCAGCTTACAGGACAATAATCAGCCCCAGCATTTT. This translates into CASSLQDNNQPQHF.

The V gene is TRBV2, the J gene TRBJ2-7, with D possibly being TRBD2 (5 bases). V was pared by 6 bases and J by 1 base, with 13 bases between. Germline V gene sequence: CDR1 SNHLY, CDR2 FYNNEI. CDR3 length equals 14 residues. Here the CDR3 DNA reads TGTGCCAGCAGGCCTACTAGGACGTCCTACGAGCAGTACTTC. It yields the protein CASRPTRTSYEQYF.

The rearrangement uses TRBV2 and TRBJ1-2; 9 nucleotides agree with TRBD1. The V segment lost 6 bases and the J segment 5 bases; nucleotides outside the gene matches: 4. Germline V lookup: CDR1 SNHLY, CDR2 FYNNEI. CDR3 size: 13 residues. This chain's CDR3 is CASSVQGAYGYTF. CDR3 DNA sequence: TGTGCCAGCAGCGTACAGGGGGCATATGGCTACACCTTC.

The genes are TRBV7-9 and TRBJ1-4; TRBD1 is a possible D gene (5 bases). The CDR3 runs to 17 residues. Germline CDR1 and CDR2: SEHNR and FQNEAQ (reference sequence). V dropped 6 bases and J dropped 7 bases, with 24 bases sitting between them. The CDR3 loop is CASRPPGTSIQGEKLFF. In DNA form, the CDR3 reads TGTGCCAGCAGACCACCTGGCACCTCTATTCAGGGTGAAAAACTGTTTTTT.

The chain joins TRBV4-1 to TRBJ2-5; the match to TRBD2 covers 7 bases. The J call is uncertain, as TRBJ2-7 better fits the DNA end. CDR3 size: 14 residues. Germline-derived CDR1 and CDR2 are MGHRA and YSYEKL. The CDR3 bases are TGCGCCAGCAGCCCCCTCCGGGACTATGGCGAGCAGTACTTC. Translated: CASSPLRDYGEQYF.